This T cell receptor (beta chain) emerged from a study of blood T cells in healthy people across ages. Only a few counts were recorded for this clonotype. Its antigen is not identified. Then a second PCR, running roughly 7 to 11 cycles, was carried out with a sample-barcoded 5' primer and a J-beta primer mix. TCRdb re-derived calls from the 5' RACE reads in MiXCR, one entry per CDR3 protein. Of about 540,000 distinct CDR3 sequences in the sample, under 30% are singletons; the top ten hold roughly 10%. Trimming took 3 bases from V and 6 from J, leaving 16 bases between them. The CDR3 is 15 residues long. The germline V gene has CDR1 LGHNA and CDR2 YSLEER. Study observations and caveats: No one knew whether donors had CMV, which possibly confounded expanded clonotype changes.

These sequences were also reported in another study, on T cells of mothers and their children. That study reports: Per child, roughly 3 million TCR beta CDR3 reads were obtained, against over 9 million per mother.

V and J are TRBV4-3 and TRBJ2-3, with D possibly called TRBD1 or TRBD2 (6 bases each). The sample taken for sequencing was blood. The source of this sequence is a boy aged 5 to 17 in good health. The CDR3 DNA sequence: TGCGCCAGCAGCCATACGGGGGCGGGTCCGGATACGCAGTATTTT. Encoded protein: CASSHTGAGPDTQYF.